This TCR beta chain comes out of a study (dated by TCRdb to 2016 to 2017). With regard to this clonotype: What this receptor recognizes is not known. Per-nucleotide qualities are absent, and no much larger clonotype sits a single base away.

The library came from RT-PCR. Sequencing was carried out with an Illumina MiSeq. TCRdb reanalyzed the raw reads on its own, using fastp at Q25 for trimming and MiXCR for clone calling, and kept in-frame beta chains. Duplicate CDR3 protein sequences are folded into a single record with the most common DNA and genes. The sample profile shows approximately 720,000 distinct CDR3 sequences; 14% of them were found once. Jointly, the top ten make up 3% to 4.5% of the sample. From the cysteine up to the phenylalanine, the CDR3 has a length of 18 residues. Only the CDR3 portion is preserved as DNA: 54 bases, with reading frame beginning at the first base. As encoded in the germline V gene, CDR1 is LGHNT while CDR2 is FRNRAP. The V end gives up 4 bases and the J end 7 bases, leaving 13 bases in the junction not matched to a gene.

The receptor chain draws on TRBV12-5 and TRBJ2-1; 13 central bases correspond to TRBD2. The sequencing input was memory CD4+ T cells from blood. This TCR came from a female donor in good health, serving as a healthy control. The DNA is TGTGCTAGTGGTTCCCGGACTAGCGGGAGTTCACGGGGGAATGAGCAGTTCTTC. The translation is CASGSRTSGSSRGNEQFF.